Listed below are T cell receptor beta chains from one sample, sequenced in a study of tumor T cells in aggressive B-cell lymphoma. Assay used: immunoSEQ multiplex PCR; TCRdb lists only in-frame clones, some missing. The sample lists 2,500 to 3,000 clones; approximately 85% were seen once. What was sequenced was tumor tissue. Receptors originate from an adult with diffuse large B cell lymphoma. Some clones in this sample may be carry-over from other donors' samples. The CDR3 runs from the conserved cysteine through the conserved F or W. The order of the fields is J gene, clone size, D gene, V gene, CDR3 protein, CDR3 DNA. A D gene is named only where the DNA matches it firmly. Expanded clones are given a class, and other clones once, few, many or no size at all.

j_call: TRBJ2-1; clone_size: once; d_call: TRBD1; v_call: TRBV11-2; cdr3_aa: CASSPGQTYNEQFF; cdr3_nt: TGTGCCAGCAGTCCGGGACAGACATACAATGAGCAGTTCTTC
j_call: TRBJ1-4; clone_size: .; d_call: TRBD1; v_call: TRBV28; cdr3_aa: CASSLLDRGTPLPLTNKKLFF; cdr3_nt: TGTGCCAGCAGTTTACTCGACAGGGGGACACCTCTCCCGCTAACTAATAAAAAACTGTTTTTT
j_call: TRBJ1-6; clone_size: .; d_call: TRBD1; v_call: TRBV6-6; cdr3_aa: CATRSDRGRGSPLHF; cdr3_nt: TGTGCCACAAGATCTGACAGGGGGCGCGGGTCACCCCTCCACTTT
j_call: TRBJ2-1; clone_size: .; d_call: TRBD1; v_call: TRBV19; cdr3_aa: CASSAGQGYNEQFF; cdr3_nt: TGTGCCAGTAGTGCGGGACAGGGTTACAATGAGCAGTTCTTC
j_call: TRBJ2-1; clone_size: once; d_call: TRBD2; v_call: TRBV5-6; cdr3_aa: CASSFSLAGGPPGLLF; cdr3_nt: TGTGCCAGCAGCTTCTCTTTAGCGGGAGGTCCTCCCGGACTGCTCTTC
j_call: TRBJ1-3; clone_size: .; d_call: .; v_call: TRBV4-3; cdr3_aa: CASSQGVQPYSGNTIYF; cdr3_nt: TGCGCCAGCAGCCAAGGAGTACAGCCTTACTCTGGAAACACCATATATTTT
j_call: TRBJ2-2; clone_size: .; d_call: TRBD2; v_call: TRBV28; cdr3_aa: CASSTGGRTGELFF; cdr3_nt: TGTGCCAGCAGTACGGGAGGAAGGACCGGGGAGCTGTTTTTT
j_call: TRBJ2-5; clone_size: .; d_call: TRBD2; v_call: TRBV29-1; cdr3_aa: CSVERTSGIGGETQYF; cdr3_nt: TGCAGCGTTGAGAGGACTAGCGGGATTGGGGGGGAGACCCAGTACTTC
j_call: TRBJ2-7; clone_size: .; d_call: .; v_call: TRBV4-2; cdr3_aa: CASSSDSRSEQYF; cdr3_nt: TGTGCCAGCAGCTCCGACTCTAGGAGTGAGCAGTACTTC
j_call: TRBJ2-1; clone_size: .; d_call: .; v_call: TRBV10-3; cdr3_aa: CAINKPGQGYNEQFF; cdr3_nt: TGTGCCATCAATAAACCGGGACAAGGGTACAATGAGCAGTTCTTC
j_call: TRBJ2-1; clone_size: .; d_call: .; v_call: TRBV6-5; cdr3_aa: CASRQGRNEQFF; cdr3_nt: TGTGCCAGCAGACAGGGGAGGAATGAGCAGTTCTTC
j_call: TRBJ1-2; clone_size: .; d_call: .; v_call: TRBV25-1; cdr3_aa: CASSWGRRANYGYTF; cdr3_nt: TGTGCCAGCAGTTGGGGACGGAGGGCGAACTATGGCTACACCTTC